A single T cell receptor beta chain is shown here with its context. Only a few counts were recorded for this clonotype. Its antigen specificity is not known. Within one base of it there is no much larger clone, and no base qualities were kept. Inclusive of the bounding cysteine and phenylalanine, the CDR3 is 18 residues long. The CDR3 DNA has 54 bases and is translated from base 1. The germline ends are 13 bases apart after V is trimmed by 1 base and J by 0 bases. The germline V gene supplies CDR1 SGHVS and CDR2 FQNEAQ. The time point label corresponds to: pre-sensitization, week 0. Explained via the paper, the treatment or condition label denotes: therapeutic diphenylcyclopropenone sensitization with weekly scalp DPC. At each patch-test visit, blood was drawn before the patch test was applied. Patients were eligible if aged 18 to 70, diagnosed with alopecia and judged suitable for DPC therapy, and pregnant patients were excluded. Unfractionated whole blood was collected in Tempus Blood RNA tubes, and total RNA was extracted from that blood.

The sample comes from a study of human T cells and chemical hapten exposure (dated by TCRdb to the early 2020s). General notes on the study: For sensitization, 2% DPC in acetone was applied to a 2 cm by 2 cm area of upper inner arm skin. Throughout the approximately 25-week study period, patients were also given weekly therapeutic DPC doses on the scalp. Patch testing was performed on the upper back with Finn chambers containing 0.01% DPC, and the patch tests were scored after 6 days according to International Contact Dermatitis Research Group standards. Alopecia areata with under or over 50% scalp involvement, alopecia totalis and alopecia universalis were represented in the patient cohort, which was mostly female. The libraries were sequenced as a pool, and the TCR yield per sample differed mostly because of small variations in library volumes within the pool. Peripheral blood TCR repertoire changes were tracked in vivo in alopecia patients during primary and secondary sensitization to the hapten diphenylcyclopropenone (DPC). Patient blood was sampled pre-sensitization (week 0) and at 2, 6 and about 24 weeks after DPC sensitization. Some 29 alopecia patients gave blood for TCR sequencing at one to four time points (pre-sensitization, 2, 6 and 24 weeks). Overall study results and their limits: The number of TCRs above 1 in 1000 frequency did not change with DPC sensitization; there was no evidence of global repertoire structure alterations. Patch test score correlated positively with the number of PT1 expanded TCRs, reaching significance at thresholds 8, 16 and 32 but not at 4. After repeated subsampling, changes were observed in the strength of the expansion versus patch-test correlation and in the threshold at which the correlation became significant. Because every patient had alopecia, a presumed autoimmune disease, the patients' immune response might differ from that of healthy individuals. Significantly more large CDR3 similarity clusters were formed by expanded TCRs than by pre-sensitization or healthy control sets, consistent with antigen-driven responses.

Libraries were constructed by RACE. Sequenced using a NextSeq 500. During library preparation, unique molecular identifiers were attached to individual cDNA molecules so that TCRs could be counted quantitatively and reproducibly. For every blood RNA sample, sequencing covered both the TCR alpha and TCR beta chains. The original pipeline was this. A median of around 96,000 TCRs per sample was observed, with a range of 23,224 to 690,600. V, J and CDR3 annotation of the TCR reads was carried out using the Decombinator software suite. For the PS versus PT1 abundance plots, all samples were subsampled to the same number of TCRs (28,000). Expanded TCRs were defined as absent before sensitization and observed at least eight times at the 2-week time point. TCRdb reran the public reads through fastp at Q25 and MiXCR, keeping productive beta chains. When rows share a CDR3 protein, they turn into one entry using the most common DNA and genes. These V and J calls derive from TCRdb rather than the authors' analysis. This sample has 250,000 or so distinct CDR3 sequences in its table, and approximately 7.5% of those were observed once. About 1.2% of the sample is taken by the ten largest.

The sequence is built from TRBV7-8 and TRBJ2-6; the D gene is perhaps TRBD1, from 5 matching bases. The source was whole blood, collected in connection with sensitization to the hapten diphenylcyclopropenone (DPC). The sequence derives from a man younger than 30 with alopecia areata. Some clones in this sample may be carry-over from other donors' samples. The nucleotide sequence reads as follows: TGTGCCAGCAGCTTAGAGGTTCGACAGAGCTCTGGGGCCAACGTCCTGACTTTC. Translation gives CASSLEVRQSSGANVLTF.